This passage covers 17 T cell receptor beta chains from one sample sequenced in a study of T cell repertoires in cytomegalovirus infection. Using its own MiXCR run on the reads, TCRdb lists one record per CDR3 protein. Among around 530,000 distinct CDR3 sequences listed, roughly 29% were seen once. Input material: PBMCs. The receptors here all came from a human donor in good health (CMV status not recorded). Some clones in this sample may be carry-over from other donors' samples.

The rearrangement links TRBV19 to TRBJ1-1, with a tentative D call TRBD1 (5 bases). Trimming cost V 6 bases and J 0 bases, with 8 bases left between them. The germline CDR1 and CDR2 sequences are LNHDA and SQIVND (reference sequence). The CDR3 is made up of 13 amino acids. The CDR3 bases are TGTGCCAGTAGGCGGGGGATGAACACTGAAGCTTTCTTT. The encoded protein is CASRRGMNTEAFF. The whole variable domain, remainder taken from reference TRBV19 and TRBJ1-1, is DGGITQSPKYLFRKEGQNVTLSCEQNLNHDAMYWYRQDPGQGLRLIYYSQIVNDFQKGDIAEGYSVSREKKESFPLTVTSAQKNPTAFYLCASRRGMNTEAFFGQGTRLTVV.

CDR3 DNA sequence: TGTGCCACCAGTGCCCTGGACAGGGGGCACACAGATACGCAGTATTTT. It encodes CATSALDRGHTDTQYF. This sequence joins TRBV24-1 and TRBJ2-3; TRBD1 agrees at 11 bases. Per the germline V gene, CDR1 is KGHDR and CDR2 is SFDVKD. J lost 2 bases, V lost 5 bases, and 5 bases had no gene match. This CDR3 contains 16 residues.

The rearrangement uses TRBV4-2 and TRBJ2-2; the match to TRBD1 covers 11 bases. The CDR3 is 17 residues long. J gave up 7 bases and V 0 bases, and 7 bases lay outside the gene matches. Looked up from germline, CDR1 is LGHNA and CDR2 is YNFKEQ. This CDR3 is CASSQEFGTGGDGELFF. In DNA form, the CDR3 reads TGTGCCAGCAGCCAAGAGTTCGGGACAGGGGGGGACGGGGAGCTGTTTTTT.

About this clonotype itself: A junction end diverges from the germline sequence, so it may reflect a read error. The CDR3 DNA is TGTGCCAGCAGGGCGACTATCCAAGAGACCCAGTACTTT. Translation: CASRATIQETQYF. The rearrangement links TRBV5-6 to TRBJ2-5, with a weak D call TRBD2 (5 bases). CDR1 and CDR2 from the germline V gene are SGHDT and YYEEEE. CDR3 size: 13 residues.

The chain recombines TRBV28 with TRBJ2-5; 8 nucleotides align to TRBD1. This CDR3 comprises 15 residues. Germline CDR1 MDHEN, CDR2 SYDVKM. Germline trimming cut 8 bases from V and 0 bases from J; bases unmatched to any gene: 8. The CDR3, as DNA: TGTGCCAGCTGCGGCGACAGGGGTCACCAAGAGACCCAGTACTTC. The encoded protein is CASCGDRGHQETQYF.

The rearrangement links TRBV11-2 to TRBJ2-7, with D perhaps TRBD1 (6 bases). The V and J ends lost 5 bases and 7 bases respectively, with 24 bases between them. This CDR3 has 16 residues. Germline V gene sequence: CDR1 SGHAT, CDR2 FQNNGV. This chain's CDR3 is CASSRRPGHGLGEQYV. Written as DNA, the CDR3 is TGTGCCAGCAGCCGGAGACCGGGACACGGCCTTGGGGAGCAGTACGTC.

In this sample, this clonotype turned up a few times. V usage is TRBV7-9 and J usage is TRBJ1-2; tentatively, D is TRBD1 (6 bases). This CDR3 contains 11 residues. Trimming removed 4 bases at V and 7 bases at J, with 7 bases between. Germline V gene data show CDR1 as SEHNR and CDR2 as FQNEAQ (reference sequence). Here the CDR3 reads CASSSGVGYTF. DNA for the CDR3: TGTGCCAGCAGCTCAGGGGTTGGCTACACCTTC.

This chain connects TRBV12-3 or TRBV12-4 to TRBJ2-3; 12 positions agree with TRBD1. This CDR3 has 22 residues. The junction had 24 bases not matched to a gene; V was cut back by 6 bases and J by 2 bases. The CDR3 protein is CASSPRDRGLTRREWNTDTQYF. The CDR3 region has the DNA TGTGCCAGCAGCCCCCGGGACAGGGGGCTTACCAGGCGGGAGTGGAACACAGATACGCAGTATTTT.

A single count supports this clonotype. This chain's CDR3 is CASSQSRLWGIGGELFF. CDR3 coding DNA: TGCGCCAGCAGCCAATCCCGACTGTGGGGTATAGGCGGGGAGCTGTTTTTT. V usage is TRBV4-3 and J usage is TRBJ2-2; no clear D. Trimming left V 2 bases short and J 7 bases short, with 20 bases between. There are 17 residues in the CDR3. Germline V gene data show CDR1 as LGHNA and CDR2 as YSLEER.

This clonotype was counted only a few times. In DNA form, the CDR3 reads TGTGCCAGCAGGCTCGGACAGGGGCTAAACAATGAGCAGTTCTTC. Protein sequence: CASRLGQGLNNEQFF. The J gene is TRBJ2-1, the V gene TRBV6-2 or TRBV6-3; 9 nucleotides line up with TRBD1. This CDR3 is 15 amino acids long. Per the germline V gene, CDR1 is MNHEY and CDR2 is SVGEGT. V shed 6 bases, J shed 5 bases, and the junction held 8 bases outside the gene matches.

This clonotype has just a few counts. This chain links TRBV4-1 with TRBJ2-1; D assignment may be TRBD1 or TRBD2 (5 bases each). V dropped 4 bases and J dropped 9 bases, with 19 bases sitting between them. This CDR3 is built from 15 residues. Germline CDR1 is MGHRA and CDR2 is YSYEKL. In DNA form, the CDR3 reads TGCGCCAGCAGCCGGGGAGAGGGGTCTTCGGTTGAGCAGTTCTTC. Its translation: CASSRGEGSSVEQFF.

This clonotype was counted a few times. The chain has TRBV20-1 and TRBJ1-5, with D perhaps TRBD1 (5 bases). Trimming stripped 4 bases from V and 1 base from J, with 8 bases between. Germline-derived CDR1 and CDR2 are DFQATT and SNEGSKA (reference sequence). The CDR3 loop spans 13 amino acids. CDR3 in amino acids: CSAKGSSNQPQHF. The CDR3 coding sequence is TGCAGTGCTAAGGGGTCGAGCAATCAGCCCCAGCATTTT.

This clonotype came up a few times. The V call is TRBV5-1, the J call TRBJ2-1; a possible D gene is TRBD2 (5 bases). V gave up 0 bases and J gave up 0 bases, with 16 bases separating them. There are 18 residues in the CDR3. In germline, CDR1 is SGHRS, CDR2 YFSETQ. CDR3 sequence (DNA): TGCGCCAGCAGCTTGGAGTTAGGTGCGGGCCCCTCCTACAATGAGCAGTTCTTC. Translated, it gives CASSLELGAGPSYNEQFF. The full variable domain, with the rest looked up from reference TRBV5-1 and TRBJ2-1, is KAGVTQTPRYLIKTRGQQVTLSCSPISGHRSVSWYQQTPGQGLQFLFEYFSETQRNKGNFPGRFSGRQFSNSRSEMNVSTLELGDSALYLCASSLELGAGPSYNEQFFGPGTRLTVL.

The J gene is TRBJ2-1, the V gene TRBV7-6; D may be TRBD1 (6 bases). Germline CDR1 reads SGHVS; CDR2 reads FNYEAQ. The CDR3 runs 15 residues. V was cut by 8 bases and J by 6 bases, with 20 bases left in between. The DNA for the CDR3 is TGTGCCAGCTCCTTGAGGGGGAGAGTTGGCAATGAGCAGTTCTTC. Residues: CASSLRGRVGNEQFF.

CDR3 residues: CASSQAGGSSYEQYV. CDR3 sequence (DNA): TGTGCCAGCAGCCAAGCGGGAGGAAGCTCCTACGAGCAGTACGTC. The chain recombines TRBV7-3 with TRBJ2-7; 9 positions match TRBD2. CDR3 size: 15 residues. Germline V gene data show CDR1 as SGHTA and CDR2 as FQGTGA. V lost 5 bases and J lost 0; bases outside the gene matches: 5.

This clonotype was seen ten or more times. The chain links TRBV11-2 to TRBJ2-3, with TRBD1 as a possible D gene (6 bases). The germline gives CDR1 SGHAT, CDR2 FQNNGV. The CDR3 runs 15 residues. Trimming removed 1 base at V and 3 bases at J, with 11 bases between. CDR3 sequence (DNA): TGTGCCAGCAGCTTAGTGGGACAAGCTACAGATACGCAGTATTTT. As protein: CASSLVGQATDTQYF.

This chain connects TRBV7-2 to TRBJ1-6; TRBD1 is a possible D gene (5 bases). The length of the CDR3 is 15 residues. CDR1 is SGHTA and CDR2 is FQGNSA in the germline V gene. V lost 3 bases to trimming and J lost 7 bases, with 13 bases between them. CDR3 amino acids: CASSFPGRHNSPLHF. Written as DNA, the CDR3 is TGTGCCAGCAGCTTCCCGGGACGCCACAATTCACCCCTCCACTTT.